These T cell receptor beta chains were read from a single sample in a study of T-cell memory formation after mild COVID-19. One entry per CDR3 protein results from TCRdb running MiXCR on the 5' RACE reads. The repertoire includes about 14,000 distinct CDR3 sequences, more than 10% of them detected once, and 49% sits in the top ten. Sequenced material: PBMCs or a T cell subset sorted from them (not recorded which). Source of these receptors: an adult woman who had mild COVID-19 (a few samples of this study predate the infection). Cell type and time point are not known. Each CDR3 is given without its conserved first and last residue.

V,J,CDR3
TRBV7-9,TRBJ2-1,ASSPGTAYNEQF
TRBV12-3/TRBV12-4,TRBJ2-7,ASSLGGLGSYEQY
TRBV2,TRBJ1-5,ASSEATDSNQPQH
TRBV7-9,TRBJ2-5,ASSITGARETQY
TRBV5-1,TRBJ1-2,ASSIGSRTGVYGYT
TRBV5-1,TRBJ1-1,ASSPIQTGVIEAF
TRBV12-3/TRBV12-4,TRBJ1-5,ASSFNRAGQPQH
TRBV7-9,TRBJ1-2,ASSLPGYYGYT
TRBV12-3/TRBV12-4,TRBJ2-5,ASKRLPQETQY
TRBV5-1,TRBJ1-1,ASSLGPLNTEAF
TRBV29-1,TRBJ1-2,SVAGLDGYT
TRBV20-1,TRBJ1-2,SASPIGRGDGYT
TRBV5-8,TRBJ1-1,ASSPEDRAEAF
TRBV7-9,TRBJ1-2,ASSPGYT
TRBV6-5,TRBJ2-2,ASSRRVPLAANTGELF
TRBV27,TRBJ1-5,ASSSEGSNQPQH
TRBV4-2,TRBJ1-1,ASSRGGTEAF
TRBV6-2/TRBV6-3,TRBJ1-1,ASSYPQTGNTEAF
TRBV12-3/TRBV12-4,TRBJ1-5,ASSQGQGVLNQPQH
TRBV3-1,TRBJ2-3,ASSHKGYTQY
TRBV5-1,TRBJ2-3,ASSLEHDTQY
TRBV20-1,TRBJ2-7,SATAGTDSYEQY
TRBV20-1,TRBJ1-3,SAPDSPSGNTIY
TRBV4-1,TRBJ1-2,ASSQESRSTSSGYT
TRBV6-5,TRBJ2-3,ASSYRGTITDTQY
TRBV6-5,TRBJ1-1,ASSSGQGAPSAF
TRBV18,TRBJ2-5,ASSPGEETQY
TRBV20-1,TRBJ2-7,SAIPYRGQGLDEQY
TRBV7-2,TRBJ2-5,ASSLVVRETQY
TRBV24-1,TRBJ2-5,ATSERNLGIQETQY
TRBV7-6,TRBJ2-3,ASSPRWSTDTQY
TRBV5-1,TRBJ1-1,ASSLEGNTEAF
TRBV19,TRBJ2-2,ASSPPPRNTGELF
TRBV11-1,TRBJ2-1,ASSLWREELSLHEQF